This is a list of T cell receptor beta chains from one sample in a study of blood T cell repertoires in COVID-19. Sequencing was performed with immunoSEQ multiplex PCR; in TCRdb, only in-frame clones are kept and a portion is missing. The repertoire consists of roughly 170,000 clones, with 80% to 90% occurring once and the leading ten covering about 5.8%. The sequencing input was peripheral blood. The receptors were sampled from a woman in her fifties or sixties with COVID-19, enrolled during active disease. The CDR3 runs from the conserved cysteine through the conserved F or W. Fields, in order: D gene, V gene, clone size, J gene, CDR3 DNA, CDR3 protein. The D gene is left open where the match is weak. Only some rows state a clone size, as once, few, many or a class for expanded clones.

D gene: TRBD1; V gene: TRBV3-1/TRBV3-2; clone size: NA; J gene: TRBJ1-1; CDR3 DNA: TGTGCCAGCAGCCAAGGGGACAGAGCCACTGAAGCTTTCTTT; CDR3 protein: CASSQGDRATEAFF
D gene: NA; V gene: TRBV27; clone size: NA; J gene: TRBJ2-2; CDR3 DNA: TGTGCCAGCAGTTTGTCCGGGTTGGCCACCGGGGAGCTGTTTTTT; CDR3 protein: CASSLSGLATGELFF
D gene: NA; V gene: TRBV3-1/TRBV3-2; clone size: few; J gene: TRBJ2-5; CDR3 DNA: TGTGCCAGCAGCCAGGGCGGGGTAGGGGAGACCCAGTACTTC; CDR3 protein: CASSQGGVGETQYF
D gene: TRBD1; V gene: TRBV30; clone size: NA; J gene: TRBJ1-1; CDR3 DNA: TGTGCCTGGAGTCGGGACAGGAACACTGAAGCTTTCTTT; CDR3 protein: CAWSRDRNTEAFF
D gene: NA; V gene: TRBV7-2; clone size: NA; J gene: TRBJ2-7; CDR3 DNA: TGTGCCTCCCGGTCCGGGGGAGGAGGGTCCTACGAGCAGTACTTC; CDR3 protein: CASRSGGGGSYEQYF
D gene: NA; V gene: TRBV18; clone size: NA; J gene: TRBJ1-6; CDR3 DNA: TGTGCCAGCTCACCATACACCGCTAATTCACCCCTCCACTTT; CDR3 protein: CASSPYTANSPLHF
D gene: NA; V gene: TRBV19; clone size: NA; J gene: TRBJ2-7; CDR3 DNA: TGTGCCAGTGCCGAAGACAGGTCCTACGAGCAGTACTTC; CDR3 protein: CASAEDRSYEQYF
D gene: TRBD2; V gene: TRBV19; clone size: NA; J gene: TRBJ2-5; CDR3 DNA: TGTGCCAGTAGTGATAGCGGGGATGAGACCCAGTACTTC; CDR3 protein: CASSDSGDETQYF
D gene: NA; V gene: TRBV10-3; clone size: once; J gene: TRBJ2-7; CDR3 DNA: TGTGCCATCAGTGAGTCCGGGTTCCACGAGCAGTACTTC; CDR3 protein: CAISESGFHEQYF
D gene: TRBD2; V gene: TRBV12-5; clone size: NA; J gene: TRBJ2-7; CDR3 DNA: TGTGCTAGTGGTCTCCTTAGCGGGGGGTCCTACGAGCAGTACTTC; CDR3 protein: CASGLLSGGSYEQYF
D gene: NA; V gene: TRBV12-3/TRBV12-4; clone size: NA; J gene: TRBJ1-2; CDR3 DNA: TGTGCCAGCAGTCAAATGACAGGCTATGGCTACACCTTC; CDR3 protein: CASSQMTGYGYTF
D gene: TRBD1; V gene: TRBV2; clone size: once; J gene: TRBJ1-1; CDR3 DNA: TGTGCCAGCAGAGGGACAGGGGATTACACTGAAGCTTTCTTT; CDR3 protein: CASRGTGDYTEAFF
D gene: NA; V gene: TRBV7-3; clone size: few; J gene: TRBJ2-3; CDR3 DNA: TGTGCCAGCAGCTTCGCCGGGACTAGCACAGATACGCAGTATTTT; CDR3 protein: CASSFAGTSTDTQYF
D gene: NA; V gene: TRBV3-1/TRBV3-2; clone size: few; J gene: TRBJ2-7; CDR3 DNA: TGTGCCAGCAGCCAATTCCGTCGGGGAGACGACGAGCAGTACTTC; CDR3 protein: CASSQFRRGDDEQYF
D gene: TRBD2; V gene: TRBV11-3; clone size: NA; J gene: TRBJ2-1; CDR3 DNA: TGTGCCAGCAGCTTAAGGCTGAGACTAGCAGCCTACAATGAGCAGTTCTTC; CDR3 protein: CASSLRLRLAAYNEQFF
D gene: TRBD1; V gene: TRBV6-5; clone size: NA; J gene: TRBJ1-2; CDR3 DNA: TGTGCCAGCAGTTACAGGGGGCCGGTTGGCTACACCTTC; CDR3 protein: CASSYRGPVGYTF
D gene: NA; V gene: TRBV5-1; clone size: NA; J gene: TRBJ1-6; CDR3 DNA: TGCGCCAGCTTTCGGGTCCCGGGGGATTCACCCCTCCACTTT; CDR3 protein: CASFRVPGDSPLHF
D gene: NA; V gene: TRBV19; clone size: NA; J gene: TRBJ1-5; CDR3 DNA: TGTGCCAGCACACCACTGGGACTCAATCAGCCCCAGCATTTT; CDR3 protein: CASTPLGLNQPQHF
D gene: NA; V gene: TRBV15; clone size: NA; J gene: TRBJ1-1; CDR3 DNA: TGTGCCACCAGCAGAGGGCCCCTCACAGGGAACACTGAAGCTTTCTTT; CDR3 protein: CATSRGPLTGNTEAFF
D gene: NA; V gene: TRBV5-1; clone size: NA; J gene: TRBJ1-3; CDR3 DNA: TGCGCCAGCAGCTTGGACTCCTCTGGAAACACCATATATTTT; CDR3 protein: CASSLDSSGNTIYF
D gene: TRBD1; V gene: TRBV11-3; clone size: NA; J gene: TRBJ2-1; CDR3 DNA: TGTGCCAGCAGCATAGGGACAGGGTTTGGGGAGCAGTTCTTC; CDR3 protein: CASSIGTGFGEQFF
D gene: TRBD2; V gene: TRBV7-3; clone size: few; J gene: TRBJ2-3; CDR3 DNA: TGTGCCAGCAGCTTAACGCCTAGCGGGCACACAGATACGCAGTATTTT; CDR3 protein: CASSLTPSGHTDTQYF